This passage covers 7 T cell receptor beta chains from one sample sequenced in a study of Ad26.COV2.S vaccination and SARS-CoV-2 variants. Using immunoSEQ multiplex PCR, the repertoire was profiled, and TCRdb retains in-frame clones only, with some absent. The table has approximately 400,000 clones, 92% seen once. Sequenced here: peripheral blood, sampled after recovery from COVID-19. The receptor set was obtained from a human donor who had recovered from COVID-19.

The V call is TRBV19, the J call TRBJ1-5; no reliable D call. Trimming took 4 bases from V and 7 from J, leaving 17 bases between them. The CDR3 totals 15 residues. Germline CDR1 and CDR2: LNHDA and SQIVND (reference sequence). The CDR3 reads CASSTEEARAQPQHF. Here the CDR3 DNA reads TGTGCCAGTAGTACGGAGGAAGCCCGTGCCCAGCCCCAGCATTTT.

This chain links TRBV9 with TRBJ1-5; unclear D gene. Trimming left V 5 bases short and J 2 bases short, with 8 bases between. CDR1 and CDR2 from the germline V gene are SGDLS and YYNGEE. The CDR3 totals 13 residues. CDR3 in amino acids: CASSKDGNQPQHF. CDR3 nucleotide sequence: TGTGCCAGCAGTAAAGATGGCAATCAGCCCCAGCATTTT.

The CDR3 region has the DNA TGTGCCAGCAGTAAGGGTCCCGGGGCGAACACCGGGGAGCTGTTTTTT. This translates into CASSKGPGANTGELFF. V gene TRBV5-6 combines with J gene TRBJ2-2; tentative D call: TRBD2 (5 bases). The CDR3 has 16 residues. Germline V gene data show CDR1 as SGHDT and CDR2 as YYEEEE. V lost 5 bases to trimming and J lost 0 bases, with 14 bases between them.

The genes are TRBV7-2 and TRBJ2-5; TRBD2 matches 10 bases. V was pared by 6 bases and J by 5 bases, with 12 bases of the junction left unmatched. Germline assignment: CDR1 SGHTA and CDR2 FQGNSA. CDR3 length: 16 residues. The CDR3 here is CASSPGAGGAHETQYF. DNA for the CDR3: TGTGCCAGCAGTCCAGGAGCGGGGGGGGCACACGAGACCCAGTACTTC.

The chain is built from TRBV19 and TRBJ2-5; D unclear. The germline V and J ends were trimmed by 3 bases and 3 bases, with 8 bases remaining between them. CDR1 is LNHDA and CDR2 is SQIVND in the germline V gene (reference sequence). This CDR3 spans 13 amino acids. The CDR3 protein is CASSIIGKETQYF. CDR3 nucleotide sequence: TGTGCCAGTAGTATCATCGGTAAAGAGACCCAGTACTTC. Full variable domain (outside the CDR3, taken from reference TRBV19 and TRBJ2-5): DGGITQSPKYLFRKEGQNVTLSCEQNLNHDAMYWYRQDPGQGLRLIYYSQIVNDFQKGDIAEGYSVSREKKESFPLTVTSAQKNPTAFYLCASSIIGKETQYFGPGTRLLVL.

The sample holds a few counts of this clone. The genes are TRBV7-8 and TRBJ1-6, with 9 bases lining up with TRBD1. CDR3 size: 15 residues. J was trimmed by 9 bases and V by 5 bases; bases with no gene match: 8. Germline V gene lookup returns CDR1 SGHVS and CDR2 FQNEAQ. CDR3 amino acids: CASSRTGGGSSPLHF. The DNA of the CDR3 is TGTGCCAGCAGCAGAACAGGGGGCGGGAGTTCACCCCTCCACTTT. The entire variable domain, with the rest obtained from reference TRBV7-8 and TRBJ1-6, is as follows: GAGVSQSPRYKVAKRGQDVALRCDPISGHVSLFWYQQALGQGPEFLTYFQNEAQLDKSGLPSDRFFAERPEGSVSTLKIQRTQQEDSAVYLCASSRTGGGSSPLHFGNGTRLTVT.

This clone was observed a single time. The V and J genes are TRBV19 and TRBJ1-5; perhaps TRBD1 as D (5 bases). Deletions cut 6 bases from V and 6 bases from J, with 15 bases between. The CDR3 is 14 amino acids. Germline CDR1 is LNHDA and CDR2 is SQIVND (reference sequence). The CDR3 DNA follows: TGTGCCAGTAGCCCGGGGGACGGAACTCAGCCCCAGCATTTT. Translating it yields CASSPGDGTQPQHF.